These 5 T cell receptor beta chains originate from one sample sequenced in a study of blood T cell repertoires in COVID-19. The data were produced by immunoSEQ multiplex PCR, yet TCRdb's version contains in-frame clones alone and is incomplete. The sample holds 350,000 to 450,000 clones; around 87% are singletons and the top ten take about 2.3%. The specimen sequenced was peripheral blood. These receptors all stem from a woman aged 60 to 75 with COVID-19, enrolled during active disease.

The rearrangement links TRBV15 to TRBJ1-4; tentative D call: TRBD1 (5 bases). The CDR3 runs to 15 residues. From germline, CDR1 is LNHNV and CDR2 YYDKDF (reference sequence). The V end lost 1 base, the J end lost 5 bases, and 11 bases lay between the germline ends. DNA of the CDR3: TGTGCCACCAGCAGAGGGTATGGGGGGAATGAAAAACTGTTTTTT. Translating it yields CATSRGYGGNEKLFF. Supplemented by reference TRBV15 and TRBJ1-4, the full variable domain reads DAMVIQNPRYQVTQFGKPVTLSCSQTLNHNVMYWYQQKSSQAPKLLFHYYDKDFNNEADTPDNFQSRRPNTSFCFLDIRSPGLGDTAMYLCATSRGYGGNEKLFFGSGTQLSVL.

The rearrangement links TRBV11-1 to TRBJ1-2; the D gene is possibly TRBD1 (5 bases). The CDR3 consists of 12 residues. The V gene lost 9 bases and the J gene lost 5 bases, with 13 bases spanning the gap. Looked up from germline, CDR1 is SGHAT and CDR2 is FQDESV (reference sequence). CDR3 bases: TGTGCCAGTTCGAACGGGGGGTATGGCTACACCTTC. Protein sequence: CASSNGGYGYTF.

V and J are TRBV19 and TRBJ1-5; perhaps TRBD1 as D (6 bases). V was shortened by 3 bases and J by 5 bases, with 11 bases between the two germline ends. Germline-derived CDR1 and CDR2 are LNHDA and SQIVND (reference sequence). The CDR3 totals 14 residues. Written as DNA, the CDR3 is TGTGCCAGTAGTATCTGGGCAGGGGATCAGCCCCAGCATTTT. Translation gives CASSIWAGDQPQHF.

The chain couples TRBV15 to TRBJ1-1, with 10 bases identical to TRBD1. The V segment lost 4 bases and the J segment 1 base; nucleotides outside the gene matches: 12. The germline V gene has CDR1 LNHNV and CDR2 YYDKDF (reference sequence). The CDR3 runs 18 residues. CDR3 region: CATSNRDRGRGKNTEAFF. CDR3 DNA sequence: TGTGCCACCAGCAACCGGGACAGGGGTCGAGGAAAGAACACTGAAGCTTTCTTT.

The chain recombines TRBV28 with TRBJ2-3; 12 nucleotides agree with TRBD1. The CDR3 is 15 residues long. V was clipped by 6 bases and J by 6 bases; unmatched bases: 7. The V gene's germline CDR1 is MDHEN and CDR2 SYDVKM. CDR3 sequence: CASRFYGTGGDTQYF. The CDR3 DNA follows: TGTGCCAGCAGATTCTATGGGACAGGGGGCGATACGCAGTATTTT.